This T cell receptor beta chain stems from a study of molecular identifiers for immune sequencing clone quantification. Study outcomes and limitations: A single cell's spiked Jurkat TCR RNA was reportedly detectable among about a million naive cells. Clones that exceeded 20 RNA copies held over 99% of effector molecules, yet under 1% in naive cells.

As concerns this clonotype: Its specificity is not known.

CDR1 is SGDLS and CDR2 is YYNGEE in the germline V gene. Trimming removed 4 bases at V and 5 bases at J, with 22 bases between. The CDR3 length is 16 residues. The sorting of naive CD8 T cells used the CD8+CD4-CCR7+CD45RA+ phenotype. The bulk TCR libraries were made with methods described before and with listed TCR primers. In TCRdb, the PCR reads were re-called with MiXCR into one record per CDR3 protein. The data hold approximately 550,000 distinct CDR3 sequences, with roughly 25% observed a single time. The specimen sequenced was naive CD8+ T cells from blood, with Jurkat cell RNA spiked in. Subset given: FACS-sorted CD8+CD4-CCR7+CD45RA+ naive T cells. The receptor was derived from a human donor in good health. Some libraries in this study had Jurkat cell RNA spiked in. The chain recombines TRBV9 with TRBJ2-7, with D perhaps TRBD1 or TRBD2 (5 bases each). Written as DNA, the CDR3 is TGTGCCAGCAGCCGGGTGGGAGAGGGGCCGAAGAACGAGCAGTACTTC. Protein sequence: CASSRVGEGPKNEQYF.